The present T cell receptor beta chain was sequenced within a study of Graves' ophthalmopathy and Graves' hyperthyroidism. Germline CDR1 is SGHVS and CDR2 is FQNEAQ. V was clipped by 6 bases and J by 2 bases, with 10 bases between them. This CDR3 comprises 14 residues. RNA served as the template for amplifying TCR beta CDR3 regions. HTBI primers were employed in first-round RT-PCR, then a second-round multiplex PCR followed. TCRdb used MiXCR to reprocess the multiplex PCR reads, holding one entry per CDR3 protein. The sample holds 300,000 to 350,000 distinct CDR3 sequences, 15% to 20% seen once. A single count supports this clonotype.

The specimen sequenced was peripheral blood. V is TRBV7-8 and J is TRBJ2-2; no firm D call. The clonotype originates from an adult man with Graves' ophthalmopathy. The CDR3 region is CASSFSVNTGELFF. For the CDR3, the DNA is TGTGCCAGCAGTTTCAGTGTAAACACCGGGGAGCTGTTTTTT.